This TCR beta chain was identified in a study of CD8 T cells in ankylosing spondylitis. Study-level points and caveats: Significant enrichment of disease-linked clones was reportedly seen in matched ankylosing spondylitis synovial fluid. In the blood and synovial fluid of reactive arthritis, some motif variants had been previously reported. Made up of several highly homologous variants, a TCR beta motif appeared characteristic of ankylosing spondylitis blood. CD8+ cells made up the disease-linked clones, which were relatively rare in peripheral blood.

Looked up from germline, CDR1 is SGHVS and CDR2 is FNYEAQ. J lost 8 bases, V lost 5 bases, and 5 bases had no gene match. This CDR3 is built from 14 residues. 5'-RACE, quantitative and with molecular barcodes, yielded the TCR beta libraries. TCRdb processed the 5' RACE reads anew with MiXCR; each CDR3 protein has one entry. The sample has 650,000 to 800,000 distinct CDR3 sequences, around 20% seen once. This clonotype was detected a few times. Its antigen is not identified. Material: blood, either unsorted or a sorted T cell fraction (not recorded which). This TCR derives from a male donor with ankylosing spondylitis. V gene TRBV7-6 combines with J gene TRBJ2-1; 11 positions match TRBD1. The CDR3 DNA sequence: TGTGCCAGCAGCCTCGGGACAGGGGGTGATGAGCAGTTCTTC. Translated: CASSLGTGGDEQFF.